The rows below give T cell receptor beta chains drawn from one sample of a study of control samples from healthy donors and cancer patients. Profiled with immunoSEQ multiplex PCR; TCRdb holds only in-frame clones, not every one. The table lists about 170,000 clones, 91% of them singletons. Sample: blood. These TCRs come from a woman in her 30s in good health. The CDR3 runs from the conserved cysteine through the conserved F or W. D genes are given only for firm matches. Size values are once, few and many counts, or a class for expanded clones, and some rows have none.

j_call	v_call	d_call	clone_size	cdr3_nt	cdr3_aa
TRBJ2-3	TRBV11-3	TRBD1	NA	TGTGCCAGCAGCTTAAGACAGGGTTCCGATACGCAGTATTTT	CASSLRQGSDTQYF
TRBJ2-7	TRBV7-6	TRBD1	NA	TGTGCCAGCAGCCGGGGACAGGGGGGGGACGAGCAGTACTTC	CASSRGQGGDEQYF
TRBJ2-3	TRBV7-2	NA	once	TGTGCCAGCAGCACGCACAGGGGAGGGACAGATACGCAGTATTTT	CASSTHRGGTDTQYF
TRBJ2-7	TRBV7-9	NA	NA	TGTGCCAGCAGCCCGACTAGTACCTACGAGCAGTACTTC	CASSPTSTYEQYF
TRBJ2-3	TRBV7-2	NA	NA	TGTGCCAGCAGCTTACAAGGGGCGCGCACAGATACGCAGTATTTT	CASSLQGARTDTQYF
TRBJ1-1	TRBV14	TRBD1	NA	TGTGCCAGCAGCCGACAGGGTGGGAACACTGAAGCTTTCTTT	CASSRQGGNTEAFF
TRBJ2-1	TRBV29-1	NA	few	TGCAGCGTCTCGGGGGTGTCCAATGAGCAGTTCTTC	CSVSGVSNEQFF
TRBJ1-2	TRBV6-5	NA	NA	TGTGCCAGCACCACAGGGACTAACTATGGCTACACCTTC	CASTTGTNYGYTF
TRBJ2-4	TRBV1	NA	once	TGCACCAGCAGCCATAGCGGGGGGGCTGGGGCCAAAAACATTCAGTACTTC	CTSSHSGGAGAKNIQYF
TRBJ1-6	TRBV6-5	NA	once	TGTGCCAGCAATAGGGACGGGAATTCACCCCTCCACTTT	CASNRDGNSPLHF
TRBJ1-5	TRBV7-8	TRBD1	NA	TGTGCCAGCAGCCAAAGACAGGGGGACAATCAGCCCCAGCATTTT	CASSQRQGDNQPQHF